This passage covers 22 T cell receptor beta chains from one sample sequenced in a study of technical replicates of blood from a handful of donors. Sequencing used immunoSEQ multiplex PCR; TCRdb keeps in-frame clones, though not all of them. The repertoire includes 95,000 to 100,000 clones, roughly 95% of them detected once, and roughly 0.21% sits in the top ten. Sequencing was done on a sample of T cells isolated from PBMCs. Receptor source: a human donor in good health.

The gene calls are TRBV7-9 and TRBJ1-5; tentatively, D is TRBD1 (6 bases). From germline, CDR1 is SEHNR and CDR2 FQNEAQ (reference sequence). V was trimmed by 0 bases and J by 5 bases, leaving 11 bases between them. The CDR3 totals 15 residues. The chain's CDR3 is CASSLAQGRHQPQHF. Written as DNA, the CDR3 is TGTGCCAGCAGCTTAGCGCAGGGGCGACATCAGCCCCAGCATTTT.

The chain carries TRBV5-5 and TRBJ2-7; tentative D call: TRBD2 (5 bases). The V end lost 4 bases, the J end lost 0 bases, and 20 bases lay between the germline ends. Germline assignment: CDR1 SGHKS and CDR2 YYEKEE (reference sequence). CDR3 size: 17 residues. DNA for the CDR3: TGTGCCAGCAGCCCGATAACTAGACTTGATAGCTCCTACGAGCAGTACTTC. Translation gives CASSPITRLDSSYEQYF.

The chain combines TRBV6-1 with TRBJ1-1; 7 bases map to TRBD1. The V and J ends lost 4 bases and 6 bases, in that order; junction bases with no gene match: 14. The CDR3 is 16 residues long. Germline values: CDR1 MNHNS, CDR2 SASEGT. The CDR3 DNA follows: TGTGCCAGCAGTGCCCATACGTCAGACAGGGACCCTGAAGCTTTCTTT. This sequence encodes CASSAHTSDRDPEAFF.

This chain joins TRBV27 and TRBJ1-2; TRBD1 is a possible D gene (5 bases). The CDR3 runs to 15 residues. V lost 2 bases, J lost 0 bases, and 10 bases lay in between. The germline CDR1 and CDR2 sequences are MNHEY and SMNVEV (reference sequence). The DNA of the CDR3 is TGTGCCAGCAGTTTAGAACAGGTGCCTAACTATGGCTACACCTTC. This translates into CASSLEQVPNYGYTF.

This clone was detected once. This chain links TRBV29-1 with TRBJ2-7; 9 nucleotides align to TRBD2. Germline CDR1 SQVTM, CDR2 ANQGSEA. The CDR3 is 17 amino acids. The V gene end was trimmed by 3 bases and the J gene end by 2 bases; junction bases not matched to a gene: 14. This CDR3 reads CSVEFPRPSGEPYEQYF. The CDR3 DNA reads TGCAGCGTTGAGTTCCCCCGGCCTAGCGGGGAGCCCTACGAGCAGTACTTC.

The chain uses TRBV5-1 and TRBJ2-2; D might be TRBD1 (6 bases). CDR1 is SGHRS, CDR2 YFSETQ, per germline. The CDR3 contains 15 residues. V was clipped by 4 bases and J by 2 bases, with 12 bases between them. CDR3 protein: CASSPRTVNTGELFF. The CDR3 DNA sequence: TGCGCCAGCAGCCCGCGGACAGTTAACACCGGGGAGCTGTTTTTT. The entire variable domain, with the rest obtained from reference TRBV5-1 and TRBJ2-2, is as follows: KAGVTQTPRYLIKTRGQQVTLSCSPISGHRSVSWYQQTPGQGLQFLFEYFSETQRNKGNFPGRFSGRQFSNSRSEMNVSTLELGDSALYLCASSPRTVNTGELFFGEGSRLTVL.

The chain is built from TRBV4-2 and TRBJ2-7; no definite D call. The CDR3 has 13 residues. Germline CDR1 and CDR2: LGHNA and YNFKEQ. V was clipped by 0 bases and J by 2 bases, with 5 bases between them. This CDR3 is CASSQESTYEQYF. The CDR3 DNA reads as TGTGCCAGCAGCCAAGAGAGTACCTACGAGCAGTACTTC.

The genes are TRBV2 and TRBJ2-3, with a possible D match to TRBD1 (5 bases). The CDR3 contains 12 residues. Looked up from germline, CDR1 is SNHLY and CDR2 is FYNNEI. Trimming took off 5 bases at V and 6 bases at J, with 9 bases between the two ends. The CDR3 nucleotides are TGTGCCAGCAGTCAGGGTCTGGATACGCAGTATTTT. It specifies CASSQGLDTQYF.

This clone appeared once. V usage is TRBV15 and J usage is TRBJ1-4; possibly TRBD1 for D (6 bases). V gave up 1 base and J gave up 13 bases, with 10 bases separating them. This CDR3 contains 12 residues. Germline V gene data show CDR1 as LNHNV and CDR2 as YYDKDF (reference sequence). The CDR3: CATSRGGQLLFF. The DNA of the CDR3 is TGTGCCACCAGCAGAGGAGGACAGCTACTGTTTTTT.

The chain has TRBV6-1 and TRBJ2-7; D may be TRBD2 (6 bases). Per the germline V gene, CDR1 is MNHNS and CDR2 is SASEGT. The CDR3 is made up of 13 amino acids. Trimming took off 2 bases at V and 6 bases at J, with 11 bases between the two ends. CDR3 sequence: CASSERRGGEQYF. CDR3 in DNA: TGTGCCAGCAGTGAAAGGAGGGGCGGCGAGCAGTACTTC.

V is TRBV5-6 and J is TRBJ2-7, with D possibly TRBD2 on 5 matching bases. Germline V lookup: CDR1 SGHDT, CDR2 YYEEEE. Trimming shortened V by 0 bases and J by 5 bases, and 12 bases separated the two germline ends. This CDR3 is 14 amino acids long. The CDR3 reads CASSLGRPGNEQYF. CDR3 sequence (DNA): TGTGCCAGCAGCTTGGGGCGTCCGGGAAACGAGCAGTACTTC. Drawing the rest from reference TRBV5-6 and TRBJ2-7, the complete variable domain is DAGVTQSPTHLIKTRGQQVTLRCSPKSGHDTVSWYQQALGQGPQFIFQYYEEEERQRGNFPDRFSGHQFPNYSSELNVNALLLGDSALYLCASSLGRPGNEQYFGPGTRLTVT.

CDR3: CASSPVGGRKSPLHF. CDR3 coding DNA: TGCGCCAGCAGCCCGGTAGGGGGAAGGAAATCACCCCTCCACTTT. The J gene is TRBJ1-6, the V gene TRBV4-1; weak D call: TRBD1 (6 bases). Germline assignment: CDR1 MGHRA and CDR2 YSYEKL. Trimming took 4 bases from V and 10 from J, leaving 17 bases between them. The CDR3 runs to 15 residues.

As to this clone: The junction and the germline gene differ at one end; a read error may be behind it. The chain carries TRBV28 and TRBJ1-5; 7 positions match TRBD1. Looked up from germline, CDR1 is MDHEN and CDR2 is SYDVKM. This CDR3 has 14 residues. The CDR3 here is CASGTAEPNEPQHF. The CDR3 region has the DNA TGTGCCAGCGGGACAGCCGAGCCCAATGAGCCCCAGCATTTT.

This sequence joins TRBV5-4 and TRBJ2-1; 10 bases are a match to TRBD2. CDR1 is SGHNT and CDR2 is YYREEE in the germline V gene (reference sequence). The junction had 6 bases not matched to a gene; V was cut back by 4 bases and J by 2 bases. There are 16 residues in the CDR3. The DNA for the CDR3 is TGTGCCAGCAGCCCCACCCTAGCGGGAGCCTACAATGAGCAGTTCTTC. Protein: CASSPTLAGAYNEQFF. Full variable domain (missing parts from reference TRBV5-4 and TRBJ2-1): ETGVTQSPTHLIKTRGQQVTLRCSSQSGHNTVSWYQQALGQGPQFIFQYYREEENGRGNFPPRFSGLQFPNYSSELNVNALELDDSALYLCASSPTLAGAYNEQFFGPGTRLTVL.

This chain uses TRBV7-9 with TRBJ2-3, with 8 positions matching TRBD2. In germline, CDR1 is SEHNR, CDR2 FQNEAQ (reference sequence). After removal of 4 bases from V and 6 bases from J, the junction contained 3 bases not matched to a gene. The CDR3 spans 13 residues. CDR3 DNA sequence: TGTGCCAGCAGCTCAAAGCGGGGGGATACGCAGTATTTT. Amino acids: CASSSKRGDTQYF. The variable domain in full, completed from reference TRBV7-9 and TRBJ2-3, reads DTGVSQNPRHKITKRGQNVTFRCDPISEHNRLYWYRQTLGQGPEFLTYFQNEAQLEKSRLLSDRFSAERPKGSFSTLEIQRTEQGDSAMYLCASSSKRGDTQYFGPGTRLTVL.

The rearrangement joins TRBV6-5 to TRBJ2-7, with D possibly matching TRBD1 (5 bases). The CDR3 contains 15 residues. V lost 11 bases and J lost 3, with 23 bases in between. Germline CDR1 reads MNHEY; CDR2 reads SVGAGI. CDR3 DNA: TGTGCCTCCTTCGGTAGGGGCGCTGGGAACTACGAGCAGTACTTC. This encodes CASFGRGAGNYEQYF.

V usage is TRBV5-4 and J usage is TRBJ2-5; the D gene is possibly TRBD1 (7 bases). This CDR3 has 15 amino acids. The germline CDR1 and CDR2 sequences are SGHNT and YYREEE (reference sequence). The V and J ends lost 0 bases and 3 bases respectively, with 12 bases between them. In DNA form, the CDR3 reads TGTGCCAGCAGCTTGGTGGCAGGGGGGAAAGAGACCCAGTACTTC. It is translated as CASSLVAGGKETQYF.

The J gene is TRBJ2-3, the V gene TRBV9, with a tentative D call TRBD1 (6 bases). The length of the CDR3 is 16 residues. V lost 0 bases and J 4 bases, leaving 15 bases between the germline ends. Germline V gene data show CDR1 as SGDLS and CDR2 as YYNGEE. The CDR3 loop reads CASSVVGGIGSDTQYF. In DNA, the CDR3 is TGTGCCAGCAGCGTAGTAGGGGGAATCGGGTCAGATACGCAGTATTTT.

This chain uses TRBV7-9 with TRBJ1-6; D might be TRBD1 (5 bases). V was clipped by 1 base and J by 8 bases, with 12 bases between them. CDR1 SEHNR and CDR2 FQNEAQ come from the germline V gene (reference sequence). This CDR3 spans 15 amino acids. Here the CDR3 reads CASSLGVGQHSPLHF. The CDR3 DNA reads as TGTGCCAGCAGCTTAGGAGTAGGACAACATTCACCCCTCCACTTT.

The rearrangement links TRBV15 to TRBJ2-1; TRBD2 matches 7 bases. J gave up 4 bases and V 8 bases, and 8 bases lay outside the gene matches. The CDR3 totals 14 residues. The germline V gene encodes CDR1 LNHNV and CDR2 YYDKDF (reference sequence). The CDR3 DNA follows: TGTGCCACCCGGGGAGCGGGAACATACAATGAGCAGTTCTTC. Encoded protein: CATRGAGTYNEQFF.

The chain couples TRBV19 to TRBJ2-1; 7 bases are a match to TRBD2. The CDR3 contains 14 residues. V dropped 1 base and J dropped 6; count of bases not matched to a gene: 3. Germline values: CDR1 LNHDA, CDR2 SQIVND (reference sequence). The CDR3 region has the DNA TGTGCCAGTAGTATAGCACTAGCGTCCAATGAGCAGTTCTTC. This codes for CASSIALASNEQFF.

This clone was recorded only once. The CDR3 protein is CASSPDINTDTQYF. The CDR3 bases are TGTGCCAGCTCACCCGACATCAACACAGATACGCAGTATTTT. The V and J genes are TRBV18 and TRBJ2-3; D is unresolved. Germline CDR1 KGHSH, CDR2 LQKENI. Trimming stripped 3 bases from V and 2 bases from J, with 9 bases between. This CDR3 has 14 residues.